This T cell receptor beta chain is drawn from a study of shared clonotypes between healthy human individuals. CDR1 KGHSH and CDR2 LQKENI come from the germline V gene. The CDR3 contains 12 residues. With 3 bases removed from V and 3 bases from J, the gap between germline ends came to 3 bases. Measured with immunoSEQ multiplex PCR; TCRdb has only the in-frame clones, and not every one. The table lists approximately 2,300,000 clones, under 95% of them singletons. In this sample, this clone turned up a few times. The same CDR3 also results from other DNA sequences found in this sample. Sequenced: naive CD4+ T cells from PBMCs. Documented subset: CD45RA+ positively selected. The sequence was collected from a man between 18 and 29 years old in good health. Some clones in this sample may be carry-over from other donors' samples. V usage is TRBV18 and J usage is TRBJ1-5, with D unclear. CDR3 loop: CASSPDNQPQHF. In DNA, the CDR3 is TGTGCCAGCTCACCCGACAATCAGCCCCAGCATTTT.